Listed here are 11 T cell receptor beta chains from one sample, sequenced in a study of T cell repertoires in cytomegalovirus infection. Each CDR3 protein gets one entry after TCRdb re-called the reads with MiXCR. Of 900,000 to 950,000 distinct CDR3 sequences in the sample, around 32% are singletons; the top ten hold roughly 13%. No antigen has been identified for these receptors. The sequences come from cultured CD8+ T cells from PBMCs, collected from culture after CMV antigen stimulation. The receptors were sampled from a human donor in good health (CMV status not recorded). Some clones in this sample may be carry-over from other donors' samples.

The CDR3 protein is CATSRKRYNEQFF. For the CDR3, the DNA is TGTGCCACCAGCAGAAAGAGATACAATGAGCAGTTCTTC. The V and J genes are TRBV15 and TRBJ2-1; D uncertain. The CDR3 is 13 residues long. Trimming left V 2 bases short and J 4 bases short, with 6 bases between. Germline V gene sequence: CDR1 LNHNV, CDR2 YYDKDF (reference sequence).

Many counts were recorded for this clonotype. This chain links TRBV6-1 with TRBJ2-1; D unclear. Trimming cost V 2 bases and J 3 bases, with 8 bases left between them. Per the germline V gene, CDR1 is MNHNS and CDR2 is SASEGT. CDR3 length: 14 residues. In DNA, the CDR3 is TGTGCCAGCAGTGAACTGGGCAGCTACAATGAGCAGTTCTTC. The encoded protein is CASSELGSYNEQFF.

This clonotype occurred a few times. The V call is TRBV5-1, the J call TRBJ2-6; no firm D call. This CDR3 has 14 amino acids. The germline V gene has CDR1 SGHRS and CDR2 YFSETQ. The V and J ends lost 0 bases and 3 bases respectively, with 4 bases between them. As DNA, the CDR3 is TGCGCCAGCAGCTTGGCAGTTGGGGCCAACGTCCTGACTTTC. The encoded protein is CASSLAVGANVLTF.

The chain couples TRBV12-5 to TRBJ1-3; D remains unclear. CDR1 LGHNT and CDR2 FRNRAP come from the germline V gene. CDR3 length: 17 amino acids. V lost 0 bases and J lost 0, with 12 bases in between. CDR3 in amino acids: CASGLVPVTISGNTIYF. The CDR3 coding sequence is TGTGCTAGTGGTTTGGTACCCGTGACAATCTCTGGAAACACCATATATTTT. The full variable domain, in which reference TRBV12-5 and TRBJ1-3 provide the parts outside the CDR3, is DARVTQTPRHKVTEMGQEVTMRCQPILGHNTVFWYRQTMMQGLELLAYFRNRAPLDDSGMPKDRFSAEMPDATLATLKIQPSEPRDSAVYFCASGLVPVTISGNTIYFGEGSWLTVV.

The table lists this clonotype with a count of one. Relative to the germline gene, one junction end is altered; a read error may explain this. The V and J genes are TRBV4-1 and TRBJ2-3; perhaps D is TRBD1 or TRBD2 (5 bases each). Germline V gene sequence: CDR1 MGHRA, CDR2 YSYEKL. The CDR3 covers 18 residues. CDR3 nucleotide sequence: TGCGCCAGCAACCAAGCGGCAGGGCGCACGTCGAGCACAGATACGCAGTATTTT. It specifies CASNQAAGRTSSTDTQYF.

The chain carries TRBV7-6 and TRBJ2-6; 8 bases agree with TRBD2. In germline, CDR1 is SGHVS, CDR2 FNYEAQ. The CDR3 spans 20 residues. V dropped 6 bases and J dropped 0; count of bases not matched to a gene: 16. CDR3 sequence reads: CASSGVGGARGFSGANVLTF. For the CDR3, the DNA is TGTGCCAGCAGTGGTGTCGGGGGGGCGAGAGGTTTCTCTGGGGCCAACGTCCTGACTTTC.

Ten or more counts support this clonotype. V is TRBV7-6 and J is TRBJ2-7; the D is unclear. The CDR3 consists of 14 residues. The germline V gene has CDR1 SGHVS and CDR2 FNYEAQ. The ends were cut back, 1 base at V and 0 bases at J, with 7 bases in the middle. The CDR3 reads CASSLGDHSYEQYF. In DNA, the CDR3 is TGTGCCAGCAGCTTAGGGGATCACTCCTACGAGCAGTACTTC. Full variable domain (outside the CDR3, taken from reference TRBV7-6 and TRBJ2-7): GAGVSQSPRYKVTKRGQDVALRCDPISGHVSLYWYRQALGQGPEFLTYFNYEAQQDKSGLPNDRFSAERPEGSISTLTIQRTEQRDSAMYRCASSLGDHSYEQYFGPGTRLTVT.

This clonotype came up a few times. The chain uses TRBV6-2 or TRBV6-3 and TRBJ1-1, with TRBD1 identical over 8 bases. After removal of 2 bases from V and 0 bases from J, the junction contained 8 bases not matched to a gene. The CDR3 runs 17 residues. Germline assignment: CDR1 MNHEY and CDR2 SVGEGT. Written as DNA, the CDR3 is TGTGCCAGCAGTTACGATTCGCAGGGGGCAATGAACACTGAAGCTTTCTTT. Protein product: CASSYDSQGAMNTEAFF.

This clonotype occurred a few times. The V call is TRBV7-6, the J call TRBJ2-5; possibly TRBD1 for D (6 bases). The CDR3 runs 16 residues. V gave up 2 bases and J gave up 2 bases, with 15 bases separating them. Germline loops: CDR1 SGHVS, CDR2 FNYEAQ. The chain's CDR3 is CASSLLDRSPQETQYF. The CDR3 coding sequence is TGTGCCAGCAGCTTACTGGACAGAAGTCCACAAGAGACCCAGTACTTC.

This clonotype was observed a handful of times. The genes are TRBV7-2 and TRBJ1-1, with a possible D match to TRBD1 (5 bases). Germline V gene lookup returns CDR1 SGHTA and CDR2 FQGNSA. The germline V and J ends were trimmed by 1 base and 11 bases, with 14 bases remaining between them. CDR3 length: 13 amino acids. CDR3 residues: CASSLGQTEGAFF. The CDR3 region has the DNA TGTGCCAGCAGCTTAGGACAGACCGAGGGGGCTTTCTTT.

There are a few counts of this clonotype. The rearrangement uses TRBV5-1 and TRBJ2-7, with 7 bases fitting TRBD1. The junction had 6 bases not matched to a gene; V was cut back by 3 bases and J by 0 bases. The germline CDR1 and CDR2 sequences are SGHRS and YFSETQ. The CDR3 covers 15 residues. The CDR3 sequence is CASSSTGAPSYEQYF. CDR3 coding DNA: TGCGCCAGCAGCTCCACAGGGGCCCCCTCCTACGAGCAGTACTTC. Based on the CDR3 plus reference TRBV5-1 and TRBJ2-7, the full variable domain is KAGVTQTPRYLIKTRGQQVTLSCSPISGHRSVSWYQQTPGQGLQFLFEYFSETQRNKGNFPGRFSGRQFSNSRSEMNVSTLELGDSALYLCASSSTGAPSYEQYFGPGTRLTVT.